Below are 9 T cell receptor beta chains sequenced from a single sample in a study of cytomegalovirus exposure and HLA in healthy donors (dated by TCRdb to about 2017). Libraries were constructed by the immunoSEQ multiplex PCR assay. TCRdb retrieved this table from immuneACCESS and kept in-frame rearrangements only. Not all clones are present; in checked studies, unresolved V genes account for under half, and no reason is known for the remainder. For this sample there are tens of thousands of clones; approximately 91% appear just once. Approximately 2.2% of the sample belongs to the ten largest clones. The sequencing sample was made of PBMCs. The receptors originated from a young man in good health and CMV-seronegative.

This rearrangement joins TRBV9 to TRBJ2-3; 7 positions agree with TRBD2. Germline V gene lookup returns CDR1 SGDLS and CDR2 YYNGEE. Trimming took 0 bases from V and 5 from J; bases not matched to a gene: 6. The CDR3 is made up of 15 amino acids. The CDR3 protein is CASSVGAGAGDTQYF. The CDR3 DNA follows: TGTGCCAGCAGCGTAGGCGCGGGAGCGGGAGATACGCAGTATTTT.

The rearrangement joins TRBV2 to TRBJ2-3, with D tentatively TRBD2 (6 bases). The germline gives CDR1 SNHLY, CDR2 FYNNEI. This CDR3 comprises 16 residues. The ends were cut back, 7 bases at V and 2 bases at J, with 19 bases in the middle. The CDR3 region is CASTPGLHSDTDTQYF. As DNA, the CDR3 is TGTGCCAGCACCCCGGGACTCCACTCCGACACAGATACGCAGTATTTT.

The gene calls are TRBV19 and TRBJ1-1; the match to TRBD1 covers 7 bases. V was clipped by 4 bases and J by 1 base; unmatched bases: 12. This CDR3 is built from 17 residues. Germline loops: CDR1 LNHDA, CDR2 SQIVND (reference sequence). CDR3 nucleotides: TGTGCCAGTAGTACCCAATCATACAGGGGAAGGAACACTGAAGCTTTCTTT. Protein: CASSTQSYRGRNTEAFF.

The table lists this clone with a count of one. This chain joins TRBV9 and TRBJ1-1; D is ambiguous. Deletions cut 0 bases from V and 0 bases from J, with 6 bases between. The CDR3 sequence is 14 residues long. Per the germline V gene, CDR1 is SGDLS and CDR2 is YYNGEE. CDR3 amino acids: CASSVADMNTEAFF. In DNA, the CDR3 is TGTGCCAGCAGCGTAGCAGACATGAACACTGAAGCTTTCTTT.

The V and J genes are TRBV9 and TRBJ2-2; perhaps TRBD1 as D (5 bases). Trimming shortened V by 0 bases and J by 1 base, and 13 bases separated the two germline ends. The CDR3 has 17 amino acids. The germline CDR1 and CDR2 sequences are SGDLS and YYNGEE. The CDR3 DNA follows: TGTGCCAGCAGCGTAGCTTCGGTAGGACAGAACACCGGGGAGCTGTTTTTT. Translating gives CASSVASVGQNTGELFF. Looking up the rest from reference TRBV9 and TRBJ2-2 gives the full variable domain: DSGVTQTPKHLITATGQRVTLRCSPRSGDLSVYWYQQSLDQGLQFLIQYYNGEERAKGNILERFSAQQFPDLHSELNLSSLELGDSALYFCASSVASVGQNTGELFFGEGSRLTVL.

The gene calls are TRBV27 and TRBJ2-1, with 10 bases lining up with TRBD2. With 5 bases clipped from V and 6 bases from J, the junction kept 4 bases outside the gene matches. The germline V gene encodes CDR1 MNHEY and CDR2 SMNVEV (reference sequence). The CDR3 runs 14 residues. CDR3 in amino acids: CASSERTSGNEQFF. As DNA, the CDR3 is TGTGCCAGCAGTGAACGGACTAGCGGCAATGAGCAGTTCTTC.

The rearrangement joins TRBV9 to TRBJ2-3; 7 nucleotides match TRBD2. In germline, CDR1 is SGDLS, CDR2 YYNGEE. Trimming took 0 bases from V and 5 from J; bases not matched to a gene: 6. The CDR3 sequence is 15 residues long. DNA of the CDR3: TGTGCCAGCAGCGTAGGGGGAGGGCCTATAGATACGCAGTATTTT. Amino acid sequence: CASSVGGGPIDTQYF.

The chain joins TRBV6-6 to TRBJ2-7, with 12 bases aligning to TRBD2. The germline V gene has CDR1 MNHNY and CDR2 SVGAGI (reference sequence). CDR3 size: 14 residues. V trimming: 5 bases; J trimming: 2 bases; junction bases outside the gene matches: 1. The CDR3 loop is CASSRTSGTYEQYF. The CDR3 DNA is TGTGCCAGCAGTAGGACTAGCGGGACCTACGAGCAGTACTTC.

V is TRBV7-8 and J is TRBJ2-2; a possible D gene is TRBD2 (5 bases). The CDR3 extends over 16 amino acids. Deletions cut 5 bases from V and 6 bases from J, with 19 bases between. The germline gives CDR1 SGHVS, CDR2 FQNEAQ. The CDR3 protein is CASSPLGKGIAGELFF. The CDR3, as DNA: TGTGCCAGCAGCCCCCTCGGGAAGGGAATCGCCGGGGAGCTGTTTTTT.